The 10 T cell receptor beta chains below all came from one sample that was sequenced in a study of shared clonotypes between healthy human individuals. Sequencing was performed with immunoSEQ multiplex PCR; in TCRdb, only in-frame clones are kept and a portion is missing. The profile covers a few million clones, with roughly 92% appearing a single time and around 0.15% taken by the ten largest. Sequencing input: naive CD4+ T cells sorted from blood. As to subset: CD45RA+ positively selected. These TCRs come from a man aged 18 to 29 in good health.

The CDR3 loop reads CASSGTNEPQPQHF. DNA for the CDR3: TGTGCCAGCTCAGGAACGAATGAGCCTCAGCCCCAGCATTTT. The chain employs TRBV18 and TRBJ1-5; D uncertain. The CDR3 is 14 amino acids. V lost 5 bases and J 6 bases, leaving 14 bases between the germline ends. CDR1 is KGHSH and CDR2 is LQKENI in the germline V gene.

This chain uses TRBV10-1 with TRBJ1-4, with D possibly being TRBD1 (6 bases). The V and J ends lost 3 bases and 3 bases respectively, with 17 bases between them. The CDR3 sequence is 17 residues long. CDR1 and CDR2 from the germline V gene are WNHNN and SYGVQD (reference sequence). The CDR3 DNA is TGCGCCAGCAGTGACTCGGGGGGCGGCATAGCTAATGAAAAACTGTTTTTT. Protein sequence: CASSDSGGGIANEKLFF.

On this clone: This specimen includes other DNA sequences encoding the same CDR3. The gene calls are TRBV2 and TRBJ2-7; 11 positions agree with TRBD1. CDR1 and CDR2 from the germline V gene are SNHLY and FYNNEI. V shed 6 bases and J 4 bases; nucleotides not matched to a gene: 2. The CDR3 totals 13 residues. CDR3 region: CASSGTGGYEQYF. The CDR3 DNA follows: TGTGCCAGCAGCGGGACAGGGGGTTACGAGCAGTACTTC.

V is TRBV6-5 and J is TRBJ1-4; no clear D. From germline, CDR1 is MNHEY and CDR2 SVGAGI. Trimming stripped 3 bases from V and 0 bases from J, with 11 bases between. The CDR3 has 16 amino acids. The CDR3 here is CASSYWRSATNEKLFF. DNA for the CDR3: TGTGCCAGCAGTTATTGGAGATCTGCAACTAATGAAAAACTGTTTTTT.

This sequence joins TRBV30 and TRBJ1-1, with unresolved D. Germline V gives CDR1 GTSNPN, CDR2 SVGIG (reference sequence). The V end lost 0 bases, the J end lost 0 bases, and 14 bases lay between the germline ends. CDR3 size: 16 residues. CDR3 sequence (DNA): TGTGCCTGGAGTGTACGACGGTACACAATGAACACTGAAGCTTTCTTT. It encodes CAWSVRRYTMNTEAFF. Using reference TRBV30 and TRBJ1-1 for the parts outside the CDR3, the full variable domain is SQTIHQWPATLVQPVGSPLSLECTVEGTSNPNLYWYRQAAGRGLQLLFYSVGIGQISSEVPQNLSASRPQDRQFILSSKKLLLSDSGFYLCAWSVRRYTMNTEAFFGQGTRLTVV.

This chain links TRBV28 with TRBJ1-5, with 8 bases aligning to TRBD1. The V gene end was trimmed by 5 bases and the J gene end by 7 bases; junction bases not matched to a gene: 10. The CDR3 is made up of 15 amino acids. CDR1 is MDHEN and CDR2 is SYDVKM in the germline V gene. CDR3 DNA sequence: TGTGCCAGCAGTCCGGGGGGGGACAGGTCCCAGCCCCAGCATTTT. Residues: CASSPGGDRSQPQHF.

The rearrangement joins TRBV4-1 to TRBJ1-3; tentatively, D is TRBD1 (5 bases). Germline V gene lookup returns CDR1 MGHRA and CDR2 YSYEKL. V lost 0 bases and J 0 bases, leaving 12 bases between the germline ends. There are 17 residues in the CDR3. The CDR3: CASSQDMGGNSGNTIYF. DNA for the CDR3: TGCGCCAGCAGCCAAGATATGGGGGGGAACTCTGGAAACACCATATATTTT.

This chain joins TRBV11-2 and TRBJ2-5, with D maybe TRBD2 (5 bases). Trimming shortened V by 5 bases and J by 5 bases, and 9 bases separated the two germline ends. Germline assignment: CDR1 SGHAT and CDR2 FQNNGV. This CDR3 is 12 amino acids long. The CDR3: CASSAWRETQYF. The CDR3 nucleotides read TGTGCCAGCAGCGCGTGGAGGGAGACCCAGTACTTC.

Note on this clone: Compared with germline, one end of the junction differs, possibly owing to a read error. The chain has TRBV6-5 and TRBJ1-5, with 8 bases aligning to TRBD1. The CDR3 has 14 amino acids. CDR1 is MNHEY, CDR2 SVGAGI, per germline. The CDR3 nucleotides are TGTGCCAGCAGACCTGGACAGGGAAGAACCAATTTGGATTTT. It encodes CASRPGQGRTNLDF.

This clone was detected once. The chain joins TRBV6-1 to TRBJ2-2; no clear D gene. Germline V lookup: CDR1 MNHNS, CDR2 SASEGT. Deletions cut 2 bases from V and 5 bases from J, with 6 bases between. The CDR3 loop spans 13 amino acids. Here the CDR3 DNA reads TGTGCCAGCAGTGAACTTGGGACCGGGGAGCTGTTTTTT. Its protein product is CASSELGTGELFF.